This T cell receptor beta chain originates from a study of T cells in Graves' hyperthyroidism and ophthalmopathy. With a duration under 2 months, the hyperthyroidism was newly diagnosed in patients aged 18 to 65. Amplified TCR beta CDR3 regions derived from RNA transcripts. Carried out on the TCR CDR3, a first-round RT-PCR used the HTBI primer set. TCRdb fed the multiplex PCR reads into MiXCR, producing one record per CDR3 protein. Of about 590,000 distinct CDR3 sequences in the sample, around 14% are singletons; the top ten hold about 7%. Germline CDR1 is MNHNS and CDR2 is SASEGT. This CDR3 is built from 15 residues. Trimming cost V 5 bases and J 4 bases; bases outside gene matches: 5. This clonotype was seen repeatedly, ten times or more.

The genes are TRBV6-1 and TRBJ2-7, with 13 bases fitting TRBD2. Material for sequencing was blood. The sequence came from a woman between 25 and 40 years old with Graves' hyperthyroidism. CDR3: CASSYLTSGRYEQYF. Written as DNA, the CDR3 is TGTGCCAGCAGTTACTTGACTAGCGGGAGGTACGAGCAGTACTTC.